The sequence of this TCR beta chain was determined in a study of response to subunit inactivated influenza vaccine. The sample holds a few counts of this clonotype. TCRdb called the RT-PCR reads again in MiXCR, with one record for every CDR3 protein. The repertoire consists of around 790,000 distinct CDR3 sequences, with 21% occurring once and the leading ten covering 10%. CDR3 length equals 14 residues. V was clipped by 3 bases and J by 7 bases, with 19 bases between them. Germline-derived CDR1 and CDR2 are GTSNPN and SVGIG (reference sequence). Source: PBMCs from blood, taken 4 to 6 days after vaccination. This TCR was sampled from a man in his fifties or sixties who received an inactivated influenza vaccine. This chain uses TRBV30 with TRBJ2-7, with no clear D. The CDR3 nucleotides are TGTGCCTGGAGACCCCAGGAAAATATACGGGAGCAGTACTTC. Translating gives CAWRPQENIREQYF.